The 19 T cell receptor beta chains below all came from one sample that was sequenced in a study of blood T cell repertoires in COVID-19. Assay used: immunoSEQ multiplex PCR; TCRdb lists only in-frame clones, some missing. The sample comprises fewer than 150,000 clones, around 86% of which are singletons, and around 17% rests with the top ten. What was sequenced was peripheral blood. The receptor set was obtained from a woman between 45 and 65 years old who had recovered from COVID-19.

V usage is TRBV21-1 and J usage is TRBJ2-3; TRBD2 is the table's D call and was not checked against the DNA. TRBV21-1 is a pseudogene segment. The CDR3 is 17 residues long. The chain's CDR3 is CASSKGTAGRYTDTQYF. CDR3 nucleotide sequence: TGTGCCAGCAGCAAAGGGACGGCGGGGAGATACACAGATACGCAGTATTTT.

The chain joins TRBV5-4 to TRBJ2-7; 10 positions match TRBD2. CDR3 length: 15 residues. With 2 bases clipped from V and 5 bases from J, the junction kept 7 bases outside the gene matches. Germline CDR1 reads SGHNT; CDR2 reads YYREEE (reference sequence). As DNA, the CDR3 is TGTGCCAGCAGCTTCCGGACTAGCGGAGTGGACGAGCAGTACTTC. Its translation is CASSFRTSGVDEQYF.

The V and J genes are TRBV29-1 and TRBJ2-5, with D tentatively TRBD1 (6 bases). Trimming left V 5 bases short and J 5 bases short, with 15 bases between. CDR3 length: 13 amino acids. Germline CDR1 and CDR2: SQVTM and ANQGSEA. The CDR3 DNA reads as TGCAGCGTTATGGGACACCCCCAGGAGACCCAGTACTTC. Protein sequence: CSVMGHPQETQYF.

DNA for the CDR3: TGCGCCAGCAGCCCCGAGGGATATAGCAATCAGCCCCAGCATTTT. Its translation: CASSPEGYSNQPQHF. The chain uses TRBV5-1 and TRBJ1-5; D call uncertain. The V end lost 4 bases, the J end lost 0 bases, and 11 bases lay between the germline ends. The CDR3 runs to 15 residues. Germline CDR1 is SGHRS and CDR2 is YFSETQ. The full variable domain, with the rest looked up from reference TRBV5-1 and TRBJ1-5, is KAGVTQTPRYLIKTRGQQVTLSCSPISGHRSVSWYQQTPGQGLQFLFEYFSETQRNKGNFPGRFSGRQFSNSRSEMNVSTLELGDSALYLCASSPEGYSNQPQHFGDGTRLSIL.

The V gene is TRBV5-1, the J gene TRBJ2-3, with D possibly being TRBD2 (6 bases). This CDR3 has 14 amino acids. V was clipped by 8 bases and J by 5 bases, with 18 bases between them. Germline assignment: CDR1 SGHRS and CDR2 YFSETQ. CDR3 region: CARGRRGLEDTQYF. Here the CDR3 DNA reads TGCGCCAGGGGGAGGCGGGGTTTGGAAGATACGCAGTATTTT.

The rearrangement joins TRBV18 to TRBJ1-1; 7 bases are shared with TRBD1. J lost 1 base, V lost 0 bases, and 5 bases had no gene match. The CDR3 spans 16 residues. Germline CDR1 is KGHSH and CDR2 is LQKENI. The CDR3 nucleotides are TGTGCCAGCTCACCACCGACAGGGCGTCGGAACACTGAAGCTTTCTTT. Translating gives CASSPPTGRRNTEAFF.

The V and J genes are TRBV5-1 and TRBJ1-2; D uncertain. Germline CDR1 SGHRS, CDR2 YFSETQ. V gave up 4 bases and J gave up 8 bases, with 21 bases separating them. The length of the CDR3 is 15 residues. The CDR3 bases are TGCGCCAGCAGCCCGAGAGACCGAACAGAACGGGGCTACACCTTC. It encodes CASSPRDRTERGYTF.

V gene TRBV7-2 combines with J gene TRBJ2-1, with TRBD2 matching 10 bases. This CDR3 contains 16 residues. V trimming: 2 bases; J trimming: 7 bases; junction bases outside the gene matches: 8. CDR1 is SGHTA and CDR2 is FQGNSA in the germline V gene. This CDR3 reads CASSLYASGSFNEQFF. In nucleotides, the CDR3 is TGTGCCAGCAGCTTATATGCTAGCGGGAGTTTTAATGAGCAGTTCTTC.

This clone was counted a few times. The rearrangement joins TRBV29-1 to TRBJ2-6; TRBD1 agrees at 9 bases. In germline, CDR1 is SQVTM, CDR2 ANQGSEA. Losses at the gene ends were 5 bases for V and 2 bases for J; bases not matched to a gene: 10. CDR3 length: 17 amino acids. CDR3 in DNA: TGCAGCGTTTTTGCAGGGACAGGGCATGCTGGGGCCAACGTCCTGACTTTC. This sequence encodes CSVFAGTGHAGANVLTF.

The rearrangement uses TRBV6-2 or TRBV6-3 and TRBJ1-1, with TRBD1 as a possible D gene (6 bases). CDR1 and CDR2 (germline): MNHEY, SVGEGT. The CDR3 is 14 residues long. With 3 bases removed from V and 0 bases from J, the gap between germline ends came to 8 bases. The chain's CDR3 is CASSYGTLNTEAFF. The DNA of the CDR3 is TGTGCCAGCAGTTATGGGACACTGAACACTGAAGCTTTCTTT.

The chain carries TRBV21-1 and TRBJ1-2; the table's D gene call, TRBD1, was not cross checked with the DNA. TRBV21-1 is flagged as a pseudogene. The CDR3 sequence is 13 residues long. CDR3 loop: CAPDRGQYDGYTF. The CDR3, as DNA: TGTGCCCCAGACAGGGGACAATATGATGGCTACACCTTC.

The chain employs TRBV5-4 and TRBJ2-7; 11 bases are a match to TRBD2. This CDR3 is built from 15 residues. The V and J ends lost 4 bases and 4 bases, in that order; junction bases with no gene match: 7. Germline lookup yields CDR1 SGHNT and CDR2 YYREEE (reference sequence). CDR3 residues: CASSVGTSGLYEQYF. CDR3 DNA sequence: TGTGCCAGCAGCGTCGGGACTAGCGGACTTTACGAGCAGTACTTC.

This chain uses TRBV29-1 with TRBJ2-1, with a possible D match to TRBD2 (6 bases). The germline CDR1 and CDR2 sequences are SQVTM and ANQGSEA. V gave up 3 bases and J gave up 8 bases, with 20 bases separating them. The CDR3 totals 15 residues. CDR3 coding DNA: TGCAGCGTTGACGGGGGATCGGGGATGGTCCATGAGCAGTTCTTC. This encodes CSVDGGSGMVHEQFF.

The genes are TRBV27 and TRBJ2-2; weak D call: TRBD1 (6 bases). V dropped 0 bases and J dropped 6 bases, with 11 bases sitting between them. The CDR3 sequence is 15 residues long. CDR1 is MNHEY and CDR2 is SMNVEV in the germline V gene (reference sequence). DNA of the CDR3: TGTGCCAGCAGTTTATCTGGGACAATCCCCGGGGAGCTGTTTTTT. This gives the protein CASSLSGTIPGELFF.

The chain recombines TRBV4-1 with TRBJ1-1; D remains unclear. This CDR3 spans 17 amino acids. Trimming took 1 base from V and 0 from J, leaving 15 bases between them. Germline V gives CDR1 MGHRA, CDR2 YSYEKL. In DNA form, the CDR3 reads TGCGCCAGCAGCCAAGTCATAGGAGTACGAATGAACACTGAAGCTTTCTTT. Its translation is CASSQVIGVRMNTEAFF.

The J gene is TRBJ1-5, the V gene TRBV5-4, with unresolved D. Trimming removed 0 bases at V and 6 bases at J, with 10 bases between. Germline V CDR1 and CDR2: SGHNT, YYREEE (reference sequence). This CDR3 comprises 14 residues. CDR3 nucleotides: TGTGCCAGCAGCTTGGCCGGGGTGGGTCAGCCCCAGCATTTT. As protein: CASSLAGVGQPQHF.

This clone appeared a single time. The CDR3 DNA reads TGTGCCAGCTCTTTATATCGGCAGGGTAACACTGAAGCTTTCTTT. Amino acids: CASSLYRQGNTEAFF. This sequence joins TRBV6-5 and TRBJ1-1; perhaps TRBD1 as D (5 bases). From germline, CDR1 is MNHEY and CDR2 SVGAGI. This CDR3 has 15 residues. V lost 8 bases, J lost 2 bases, and 18 bases lay in between.

The rearrangement joins TRBV3-1 (or the pseudogene TRBV3-2) to TRBJ1-4; D remains unclear. This CDR3 comprises 14 residues. The germline gives CDR1 LGHDT, CDR2 YNNKEL (reference sequence). Trimming cost V 4 bases and J 0 bases, with 6 bases left between them. CDR3 nucleotides: TGTGCCAGCAGCCTGAGTGCAACTAATGAAAAACTGTTTTTT. Amino acids: CASSLSATNEKLFF.

The chain links TRBV7-8 to TRBJ1-1; maybe TRBD1 (5 bases). CDR1 and CDR2 from the germline V gene are SGHVS and FQNEAQ. Trimming stripped 2 bases from V and 3 bases from J, with 7 bases between. The CDR3 consists of 13 residues. The CDR3 region has the DNA TGTGCCAGCAGCTTACTCAGGGACACTGAAGCTTTCTTT. This sequence encodes CASSLLRDTEAFF. The variable domain in full, with the rest retrieved from reference TRBV7-8 and TRBJ1-1, is GAGVSQSPRYKVAKRGQDVALRCDPISGHVSLFWYQQALGQGPEFLTYFQNEAQLDKSGLPSDRFFAERPEGSVSTLKIQRTQQEDSAVYLCASSLLRDTEAFFGQGTRLTVV.